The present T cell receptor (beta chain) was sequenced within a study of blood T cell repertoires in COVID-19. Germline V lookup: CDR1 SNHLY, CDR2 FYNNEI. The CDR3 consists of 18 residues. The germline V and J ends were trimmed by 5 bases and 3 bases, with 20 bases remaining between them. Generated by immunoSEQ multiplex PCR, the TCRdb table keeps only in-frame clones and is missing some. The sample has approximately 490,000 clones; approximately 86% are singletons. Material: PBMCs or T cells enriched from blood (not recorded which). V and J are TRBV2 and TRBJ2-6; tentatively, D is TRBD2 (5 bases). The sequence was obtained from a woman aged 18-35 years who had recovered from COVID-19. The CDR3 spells CASSSPWAGGSGANVLTF. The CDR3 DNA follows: TGTGCCAGCAGTAGCCCCTGGGCAGGAGGAAGTGGGGCCAACGTCCTGACTTTC.